The 26 T cell receptor beta chains listed next were all sequenced from one sample in a study of cytomegalovirus exposure and HLA in healthy donors. Both 60 Vbeta primers and 13 Jbeta primers went into the PCR. The method was immunoSEQ multiplex PCR; TCRdb's version includes in-frame clones alone and lacks a portion of them. The sample lists around 130,000 clones; 80% were seen once. Sequencing input: PBMCs. Receptors originate from a man aged 25 to 45 in good health and CMV-seronegative.

The chain is built from TRBV6-5 and TRBJ2-7, with no clear D. V gave up 2 bases and J gave up 5 bases, with 10 bases separating them. The CDR3 sequence is 13 residues long. Looked up from germline, CDR1 is MNHEY and CDR2 is SVGAGI. CDR3 amino acids: CASSYASSNEQYF. The CDR3, as DNA: TGTGCCAGCAGTTACGCATCCTCTAACGAGCAGTACTTC.

This chain links TRBV4-2 with TRBJ1-2; perhaps TRBD1 as D (5 bases). V lost 0 bases, J lost 2 bases, and 13 bases lay in between. CDR1 and CDR2 from the germline V gene are LGHNA and YNFKEQ. The CDR3 sequence is 16 residues long. The CDR3 loop is CASSQDRSYRNYGYTF. CDR3 sequence (DNA): TGTGCCAGCAGCCAAGATCGAAGTTACAGGAACTATGGCTACACCTTC.

The rearrangement links TRBV7-8 to TRBJ2-7; D unclear. Germline CDR1 is SGHVS and CDR2 is FQNEAQ. With 1 base removed from V and 0 bases from J, the gap between germline ends came to 7 bases. The CDR3 has 14 amino acids. The CDR3: CASSLVDYSYEQYF. CDR3 nucleotides: TGTGCCAGCAGCTTAGTAGATTACTCCTACGAGCAGTACTTC.

The chain employs TRBV29-1 and TRBJ2-2; D remains ambiguous. Germline-derived CDR1 and CDR2 are SQVTM and ANQGSEA. V lost 5 bases and J lost 1, with 5 bases in between. CDR3 length: 12 amino acids. The CDR3 DNA follows: TGCAGCGTTTTCCGGAACACCGGGGAGCTGTTTTTT. It specifies CSVFRNTGELFF.

The gene calls are TRBV19 and TRBJ1-5, with 7 bases identical to TRBD1. The CDR3 covers 14 residues. Looked up from germline, CDR1 is LNHDA and CDR2 is SQIVND (reference sequence). V lost 5 bases, J lost 4 bases, and 5 bases stayed unmatched. CDR3 in amino acids: CASSWGTDNQPQHF. DNA for the CDR3: TGTGCCAGTAGTTGGGGGACAGATAATCAGCCCCAGCATTTT.

This sequence joins TRBV11-2 and TRBJ2-7, with a possible D match to TRBD2 (6 bases). In germline, CDR1 is SGHAT, CDR2 FQNNGV. CDR3 size: 15 residues. The germline V and J ends were trimmed by 1 base and 1 base, with 11 bases remaining between them. In DNA, the CDR3 is TGTGCCAGCAGCTTAGGGGCGGGAACGTCCTACGAGCAGTACTTC. Translating gives CASSLGAGTSYEQYF. Full variable domain (missing parts from reference TRBV11-2 and TRBJ2-7): EAGVAQSPRYKIIEKRQSVAFWCNPISGHATLYWYQQILGQGPKLLIQFQNNGVVDDSQLPKDRFSAERLKGVDSTLKIQPAKLEDSAVYLCASSLGAGTSYEQYFGPGTRLTVT.

The chain carries TRBV6-8 and TRBJ1-5; D might be TRBD1 (6 bases). Trimming pared 0 bases from V and 1 base from J, leaving 25 bases between. Germline V gene data show CDR1 as MNHGY and CDR2 as SAAAGT. This CDR3 is 21 amino acids long. This CDR3 is CASSYSRGWGTLEVSNQPQHF. DNA of the CDR3: TGTGCCAGCAGTTACTCGAGGGGTTGGGGGACATTAGAGGTGAGCAATCAGCCCCAGCATTTT.

Only a few counts were recorded for this clone. This sequence joins TRBV2 and TRBJ2-7; tentative D call: TRBD2 (7 bases). Germline-derived CDR1 and CDR2 are SNHLY and FYNNEI. This CDR3 comprises 13 residues. V shed 7 bases and J shed 2 bases, with 12 bases lying between them. DNA for the CDR3: TGTGCCAGCAAGGGGGGGTCAGCCTACGAGCAGTACTTC. This gives the protein CASKGGSAYEQYF.

The chain recombines TRBV5-1 with TRBJ2-2; tentative D call: TRBD2 (6 bases). The CDR3 sequence is 15 residues long. Germline CDR1 reads SGHRS; CDR2 reads YFSETQ. V was trimmed by 2 bases and J by 6 bases, leaving 14 bases between them. The CDR3 DNA reads as TGCGCCAGCAGCTTTCCAGCGGGCTGCCCCGGGGAGCTGTTTTTT. It codes for CASSFPAGCPGELFF.

V is TRBV18 and J is TRBJ2-2, with D possibly being TRBD2 (7 bases). Germline V gives CDR1 KGHSH, CDR2 LQKENI. Between the trimmed V and J ends, which lost 5 bases and 1 base, there was a span of 20 bases. This CDR3 has 18 residues. DNA for the CDR3: TGTGCCAGCTCAACAGGGAGGCTCGGGACTATGAACACCGGGGAGCTGTTTTTT. This translates into CASSTGRLGTMNTGELFF.

The chain carries TRBV7-6 and TRBJ1-3; weak D call: TRBD1 (5 bases). The CDR3 consists of 15 residues. V dropped 4 bases and J dropped 0 bases, with 10 bases sitting between them. CDR1 and CDR2 (germline): SGHVS, FNYEAQ. The CDR3 loop reads CASSWAGPSGNTIYF. The CDR3 DNA reads TGTGCCAGCAGCTGGGCGGGACCCTCTGGAAACACCATATATTTT.

V gene TRBV10-2 combines with J gene TRBJ2-5; the match to TRBD1 covers 8 bases. CDR1 is WSHSY and CDR2 is SAAADI in the germline V gene. Trimming cost V 6 bases and J 1 base; bases outside gene matches: 1. This CDR3 is built from 13 residues. CDR3 nucleotides: TGCGCCAGCAGGACAGGGGTCCAAGAGACCCAGTACTTC. This translates into CASRTGVQETQYF.

Here the CDR3 reads CASSWDRGQETQYF. DNA of the CDR3: TGTGCCAGCAGCTGGGACAGGGGACAAGAGACCCAGTACTTC. The chain has TRBV6-5 and TRBJ2-5, with 10 bases that match TRBD1. V was pared by 6 bases and J by 2 bases, with 3 bases of the junction left unmatched. CDR1 is MNHEY, CDR2 SVGAGI, per germline. This CDR3 region has 14 residues.

This chain connects TRBV7-3 to TRBJ2-7, with TRBD2 matching over 7 bases. With 4 bases clipped from V and 2 bases from J, the junction kept 5 bases outside the gene matches. The CDR3 has 14 amino acids. Looked up from germline, CDR1 is SGHTA and CDR2 is FQGTGA. Here the CDR3 reads CASSYRGRAYEQYF. The CDR3 region has the DNA TGTGCCAGCAGCTACCGGGGGAGGGCCTACGAGCAGTACTTC.

The rearrangement links TRBV2 to TRBJ1-2; tentatively, D is TRBD1 (5 bases). Germline loops: CDR1 SNHLY, CDR2 FYNNEI. V was clipped by 3 bases and J by 5 bases, with 13 bases between them. The CDR3 runs to 14 residues. The CDR3 here is CASSDLTARYGYTF. The CDR3 DNA reads TGTGCCAGCAGTGATTTGACAGCTAGATATGGCTACACCTTC.

The rearrangement uses TRBV5-3 and TRBJ2-3, with a possible D match to TRBD2 (6 bases). TRBV5-3 qualifies as an ORF whose function is uncertain. The CDR3 contains 16 residues. Trimming left V 0 bases short and J 1 base short, with 12 bases between. The CDR3 bases are TGTGCCAGAAGCTTGGCCACGACTAGGGGCACAGATACGCAGTATTTT. It specifies CARSLATTRGTDTQYF.

V usage is TRBV7-2 and J usage is TRBJ2-1; unclear D gene. The CDR3 extends over 9 amino acids. V was trimmed by 8 bases and J by 10 bases, leaving 6 bases between them. CDR1 is SGHTA and CDR2 is FQGNSA in the germline V gene. Written as DNA, the CDR3 is TGTGCCAGCGGGCAGGAGCAGTTCTTC. Amino acid sequence: CASGQEQFF. Complete variable domain (other parts from reference TRBV7-2 and TRBJ2-1): GAGVSQSPSNKVTEKGKDVELRCDPISGHTALYWYRQSLGQGLEFLIYFQGNSAPDKSGLPSDRFSAERTGGSVSTLTIQRTQQEDSAVYLCASGQEQFFGPGTRLTVL.

V is TRBV7-9 and J is TRBJ1-2; D is unresolved. Germline CDR1 SEHNR, CDR2 FQNEAQ (reference sequence). CDR3 length: 11 amino acids. The V end lost 4 bases, the J end lost 4 bases, and 4 bases lay between the germline ends. As DNA, the CDR3 is TGTGCCAGCAGCTCCCTCTATGGCTACACCTTC. Protein: CASSSLYGYTF.

This clone is a singleton in its sample. V gene TRBV5-6 combines with J gene TRBJ2-1; 13 nucleotides line up with TRBD2. Trimming took 4 bases from V and 8 from J; bases not matched to a gene: 6. The length of the CDR3 is 15 residues. Germline V gives CDR1 SGHDT, CDR2 YYEEEE. The CDR3 nucleotides read TGTGCCAGCAGCGCGTGGACTAGCGGGAGTTATGAGCAGTTCTTC. Translation gives CASSAWTSGSYEQFF.

This clone was counted between two and nine times. V and J are TRBV18 and TRBJ2-7; TRBD1 aligns across 8 bases. With 3 bases clipped from V and 3 bases from J, the junction kept 4 bases outside the gene matches. CDR3 size: 14 residues. Germline V gene sequence: CDR1 KGHSH, CDR2 LQKENI. The CDR3 loop reads CASSPGQELYEQYF. CDR3 DNA sequence: TGTGCCAGCTCACCGGGACAGGAGCTCTACGAGCAGTACTTC.

The chain employs TRBV19 and TRBJ1-5, with D uncertain. The CDR3 spans 16 residues. Germline V gives CDR1 LNHDA, CDR2 SQIVND (reference sequence). V was clipped by 1 base and J by 1 base, with 11 bases between them. The DNA of the CDR3 is TGTGCCAGTAGTATAGCGGCCGGGAGGAGCAATCAGCCCCAGCATTTT. Translating it yields CASSIAAGRSNQPQHF.

This chain links TRBV7-3 with TRBJ2-3; 9 positions agree with TRBD2. Unmatched junction bases numbered 15, after V lost 5 bases and J lost 6 bases. CDR1 and CDR2 (germline): SGHTA, FQGTGA. This CDR3 region has 17 residues. This CDR3 reads CASSRRPGSGSLDTQYF. CDR3 nucleotides: TGTGCCAGCAGCCGACGGCCTGGTAGCGGGAGTTTGGATACGCAGTATTTT.

This clone has just one count. The chain combines TRBV6-5 with TRBJ1-1, with 7 bases matching TRBD1. This CDR3 has 15 amino acids. The junction had 12 bases not matched to a gene; V was cut back by 6 bases and J by 5 bases. Germline V gives CDR1 MNHEY, CDR2 SVGAGI. The CDR3 loop reads CASSPETGEWTEAFF. CDR3 in DNA: TGTGCCAGCAGCCCCGAAACAGGGGAGTGGACTGAAGCTTTCTTT.

The chain links TRBV25-1 to TRBJ1-4; D call uncertain. V lost 3 bases, J lost 4 bases, and 12 bases lay in between. Germline V lookup: CDR1 MGHDK, CDR2 SYGVNS. This CDR3 contains 15 residues. The CDR3 nucleotides read TGTGCCAGCAGTGAGGGGAGTCACCTTAATGAAAAACTGTTTTTT. Its translation is CASSEGSHLNEKLFF. The variable domain in full, completed from reference TRBV25-1 and TRBJ1-4, reads EADIYQTPRYLVIGTGKKITLECSQTMGHDKMYWYQQDPGMELHLIHYSYGVNSTEKGDLSSESTVSRIRTEHFPLTLESARPSHTSQYLCASSEGSHLNEKLFFGSGTQLSVL.

J is TRBJ2-5 and V is TRBV11-2; 12 positions match TRBD2. With V trimmed by 4 bases and J by 5 bases, 8 bases remained unmatched. The CDR3 spans 16 residues. In germline, CDR1 is SGHAT, CDR2 FQNNGV. In nucleotides, the CDR3 is TGTGCCAGCAGCTCCGGACTAGCGGGATTCAGGGAGACCCAGTACTTC. Its protein product is CASSSGLAGFRETQYF. Complete variable domain (other parts from reference TRBV11-2 and TRBJ2-5): EAGVAQSPRYKIIEKRQSVAFWCNPISGHATLYWYQQILGQGPKLLIQFQNNGVVDDSQLPKDRFSAERLKGVDSTLKIQPAKLEDSAVYLCASSSGLAGFRETQYFGPGTRLLVL.

The genes are TRBV10-3 and TRBJ2-2; a possible D gene is TRBD1 (6 bases). V was shortened by 6 bases and J by 1 base, with 15 bases between the two germline ends. There are 16 residues in the CDR3. In germline, CDR1 is ENHRY, CDR2 SYGVKD. The CDR3 sequence is CAISGQNPLNTGELFF. CDR3 DNA sequence: TGTGCCATCAGCGGACAGAACCCCTTGAACACCGGGGAGCTGTTTTTT.